A selection of T cell receptor beta chains follows, all from one sample in a study of blood T cell repertoires in COVID-19. TCRdb's table, derived via immunoSEQ multiplex PCR, lists solely in-frame clones and lacks some. This repertoire shows roughly 300,000 clones, 90% found once; its top ten account for nearly 7%. Specimen: peripheral blood. These receptors were taken from a woman in her 30s with COVID-19, enrolled during active disease. The CDR3 runs from the conserved cysteine through the conserved F or W. A D gene is named only where the DNA matches it firmly. Size tells how often a clone was seen (once, few, many) or the class of an expanded clone, and some rows leave it out.

clone size,D gene,V gene,J gene,CDR3 protein,CDR3 DNA
NA,NA,TRBV30,TRBJ2-1,CAWSVGREGEQFF,TGTGCCTGGAGTGTAGGCAGGGAAGGTGAGCAGTTCTTC
NA,TRBD1,TRBV27,TRBJ1-5,CASRTIRGPNQPQHF,TGTGCCAGCAGGACTATCAGGGGGCCTAATCAGCCCCAGCATTTT
NA,NA,TRBV28,TRBJ1-5,CASSIFGDQPQHF,TGTGCCAGCAGTATCTTCGGGGATCAGCCCCAGCATTTT
NA,NA,TRBV6-2/TRBV6-3,TRBJ1-1,CASSYTDNWTEAFF,TGTGCCAGCAGTTACACGGACAATTGGACTGAAGCTTTCTTT
NA,NA,TRBV5-1,TRBJ2-3,CASSLAAGSTDTQYF,TGCGCCAGCAGCTTGGCGGCAGGGAGCACAGATACGCAGTATTTT
NA,NA,TRBV28,TRBJ1-3,CASSPPGSFRTIYF,TGTGCCAGCAGTCCCCCGGGATCCTTTAGAACCATATATTTT
NA,NA,TRBV4-2,TRBJ1-2,CASSQDLRGGGFNYGYTF,TGTGCCAGCAGCCAAGACCTCCGAGGGGGGGGCTTCAACTATGGCTACACCTTC
NA,TRBD1,TRBV28,TRBJ1-1,CASRDTGDTEAFF,TGTGCCAGCAGAGATACAGGGGACACTGAAGCTTTCTTT
NA,TRBD1,TRBV28,TRBJ1-4,CASSRQGRGEKLFF,TGTGCCAGCAGTCGACAGGGAAGGGGGGAAAAACTGTTTTTT
NA,NA,TRBV2,TRBJ1-6,CASSARGPTNSNSPLHF,TGTGCCAGCAGCGCCCGTGGCCCAACGAATTCTAATTCACCCCTCCACTTT
NA,TRBD2,TRBV7-2,TRBJ2-2,CASSLRVAGGHTGELFF,TGTGCCAGCAGCTTGAGAGTAGCGGGAGGTCACACCGGGGAGCTGTTTTTT
NA,TRBD1,TRBV7-6,TRBJ1-2,CASSLGGAGAGGANYGYTF,TGTGCCAGCAGCTTAGGAGGGGCTGGGGCAGGGGGTGCTAACTATGGCTACACCTTC
NA,NA,TRBV30,TRBJ1-5,CACGGGIQPQHF,TGTGCCTGCGGCGGGGGGATTCAGCCCCAGCATTTT
NA,TRBD2,TRBV2,TRBJ2-1,CASRERTSGGHNEQFF,TGTGCCAGCAGGGAAAGGACTAGCGGGGGACACAATGAGCAGTTCTTC
few,NA,TRBV20-1,TRBJ1-5,CSASGQSNQPQHF,TGCAGTGCTAGTGGGCAGTCCAATCAGCCCCAGCATTTT
NA,TRBD2,TRBV11-1,TRBJ2-3,CASSQPIAGDQDTQYF,TGTGCCAGCAGCCAACCGATAGCGGGAGATCAAGATACGCAGTATTTT
NA,NA,TRBV24-1,TRBJ2-1,CATSDFWQGNEQFF,TGTGCCACCAGTGACTTCTGGCAGGGGAACGAGCAGTTCTTC
NA,TRBD2,TRBV19,TRBJ2-5,CASSLGVGGRAPETQYF,TGTGCCAGTAGTCTAGGGGTCGGCGGGAGGGCCCCGGAGACCCAGTACTTC